One sample yielded the 9 T cell receptor beta chains listed below, sequenced in a study of T-cell reconstitution after alpha-beta-depleted transplantation in children. Preparation of the TCRbeta library involved a method that used unique molecular identifiers. Each CDR3 protein gets one entry after TCRdb re-called the PCR reads with MiXCR. The data contain approximately 390,000 distinct CDR3 sequences, roughly 10% of them singletons. Sequences were derived from PBMCs from the stem cell graft donor, sampled from the stem cell graft. The receptor source for this set is a human donor who donated a stem cell graft to a child with acute myeloid leukemia.

This clonotype occurred once. The chain couples TRBV20-1 to TRBJ1-2; the D is unclear. Germline V gene data show CDR1 as DFQATT and CDR2 as SNEGSKA (reference sequence). There are 14 residues in the CDR3. V shed 3 bases and J shed 0 bases, with 11 bases lying between them. DNA of the CDR3: TGCAGTGCTAGGGACGGGAAGTCTAACTATGGCTACACCTTC. It encodes CSARDGKSNYGYTF.

The J gene is TRBJ2-3, the V gene TRBV6-1; D is undetermined. The V end lost 2 bases, the J end lost 6 bases, and 9 bases lay between the germline ends. CDR1 MNHNS and CDR2 SASEGT come from the germline V gene. The CDR3 length is 13 residues. DNA of the CDR3: TGTGCCAGCAGTGAAAACAATCGGGATACGCAGTATTTT. Residues: CASSENNRDTQYF.

V usage is TRBV27 and J usage is TRBJ1-2; 7 bases are a match to TRBD1. This CDR3 has 14 amino acids. Germline V gene data show CDR1 as MNHEY and CDR2 as SMNVEV (reference sequence). After removal of 7 bases from V and 4 bases from J, the junction contained 9 bases not matched to a gene. The CDR3 protein is CASMAGDSLYGYTF. CDR3 DNA: TGTGCCAGCATGGCGGGGGACAGTCTCTATGGCTACACCTTC.

The rearrangement links TRBV7-3 to TRBJ2-1, with D unclear. The CDR3 runs 13 residues. The germline V gene encodes CDR1 SGHTA and CDR2 FQGTGA. V was trimmed by 1 base and J by 8 bases, leaving 9 bases between them. The CDR3 nucleotides read TGTGCCAGCAGCTTAATTCCCTATCATGAGCAGTTCTTC. Translation: CASSLIPYHEQFF.

This clonotype was counted only a few times. The chain is built from TRBV5-1 and TRBJ1-1; 8 nucleotides agree with TRBD1. With 4 bases clipped from V and 6 bases from J, the junction kept 8 bases outside the gene matches. CDR1 and CDR2 (germline): SGHRS, YFSETQ. CDR3 length: 14 amino acids. The CDR3 DNA is TGCGCCAGCAGCACCGGACAGGGAATGGCTGAAGCTTTCTTT. Amino acid sequence: CASSTGQGMAEAFF.

The chain carries TRBV29-1 and TRBJ1-3; D remains ambiguous. This CDR3 contains 13 residues. Trimming shortened V by 6 bases and J by 0 bases, and 9 bases separated the two germline ends. Germline CDR1 SQVTM, CDR2 ANQGSEA. CDR3 region: CSVRRISGNTIYF. The CDR3 DNA is TGCAGCGTCCGACGGATCTCTGGAAACACCATATATTTT.

There are a few counts of this clonotype. The chain links TRBV7-9 to TRBJ2-1; 11 positions match TRBD2. J lost 2 bases, V lost 5 bases, and 5 bases had no gene match. Per germline, CDR1 SEHNR and CDR2 FQNEAQ (reference sequence). The length of the CDR3 is 16 residues. The CDR3 nucleotides read TGTGCCAGCAGCCGTAGCGGGAGGGGGGCCTACAATGAGCAGTTCTTC. As protein: CASSRSGRGAYNEQFF. Full variable domain (missing parts from reference TRBV7-9 and TRBJ2-1): DTGVSQNPRHKITKRGQNVTFRCDPISEHNRLYWYRQTLGQGPEFLTYFQNEAQLEKSRLLSDRFSAERPKGSFSTLEIQRTEQGDSAMYLCASSRSGRGAYNEQFFGPGTRLTVL.

This clonotype was recorded a few times. The rearrangement joins TRBV28 to TRBJ1-6; the D gene is possibly TRBD1 (6 bases). CDR1 is MDHEN, CDR2 SYDVKM, per germline. The CDR3 sequence is 16 residues long. Trimming removed 1 base from V and 10 bases from J, with 17 bases in between. The CDR3 protein is CASSLYPRAGDSPLHF. The CDR3 DNA reads as TGTGCCAGCAGTTTATATCCGCGGGCAGGGGACTCACCCCTCCACTTT.

This clonotype was picked up a small number of times. The chain combines TRBV6-5 with TRBJ2-7, with 12 bases identical to TRBD2. The CDR3 spans 14 residues. The germline V gene has CDR1 MNHEY and CDR2 SVGAGI. Trimming took 4 bases from V and 3 from J; bases not matched to a gene: 1. DNA for the CDR3: TGTGCCAGCAGTTCTAGCGGGAGGGACTACGAGCAGTACTTC. This encodes CASSSSGRDYEQYF.